The entry below gives a single T cell receptor beta chain sequence along with its context. This CDR3 is built from 15 residues. Germline V lookup: CDR1 SGHRS, CDR2 YFSETQ. The V and J ends lost 9 bases and 6 bases, in that order; junction bases with no gene match: 16. The data originate from a study of blood T cell repertoires in COVID-19. Whole-study context: Acute and convalescent COVID-19 specimens originated in the United States, Italy and Spain. T cells, B-cell-depleted T cells, or PBMCs supplied cDNA or gDNA.

Recruited during active infection, patients (from Seattle) were subsequently followed longitudinally. Source study methods: By means of reference gene primer amplification, nucleated cell counts were estimated. Data came from immunoSEQ multiplex PCR; TCRdb stores just in-frame clones and leaves some out. The V and J calls and clone size are taken from that table; D and trimming were inferred from the DNA. The sample holds approximately 300,000 clones; approximately 92% are singletons and the top ten take 6.5% to 8%. The genes are TRBV5-1 and TRBJ2-3; 7 bases line up with TRBD1. Sequenced sample: peripheral blood. This sequence was found in a woman in her twenties or thirties with COVID-19, enrolled during active disease. DNA of the CDR3: TGCGCCACCAGGACAGGTTGGACAGGAGTGGATACGCAGTATTTT. The encoded protein is CATRTGWTGVDTQYF.